Reported below is one T cell receptor (beta chain). Healthy people donating bone marrow made up the donors. Each donor was nominally healthy when sampled (though unrecorded immune exposures were likely). Vbeta (60) and Jbeta (13) primers were used in the PCR. Profiled with immunoSEQ multiplex PCR; TCRdb holds only in-frame clones, not every one. Among about 100,000 clones listed, about 80% were seen once. The data are from a study of cytomegalovirus exposure and HLA in healthy donors. CDR1 LGHNT and CDR2 FRNRAP come from the germline V gene. This CDR3 comprises 12 residues. The V end lost 6 bases, the J end lost 5 bases, and 10 bases lay between the germline ends.

Sequences were obtained from PBMCs. The rearrangement uses TRBV12-5 and TRBJ2-5; perhaps TRBD2 as D (5 bases). The source of this sequence is a woman aged 18-29 years in good health and CMV-seropositive. CDR3 in DNA: TGTGCTAGTGGCCGGCGCGGGGAGACCCAGTACTTC. The encoded protein is CASGRRGETQYF.